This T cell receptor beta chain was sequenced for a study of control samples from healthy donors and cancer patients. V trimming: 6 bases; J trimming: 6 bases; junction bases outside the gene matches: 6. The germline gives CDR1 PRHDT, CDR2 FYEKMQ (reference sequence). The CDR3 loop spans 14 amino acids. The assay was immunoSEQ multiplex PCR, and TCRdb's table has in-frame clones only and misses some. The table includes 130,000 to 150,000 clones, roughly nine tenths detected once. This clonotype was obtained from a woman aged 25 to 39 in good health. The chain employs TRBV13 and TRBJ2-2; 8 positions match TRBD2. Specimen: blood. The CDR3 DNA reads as TGTGCCAGCAGACAAGGGACTAGTGCCGGGGAGCTGTTTTTT. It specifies CASRQGTSAGELFF.